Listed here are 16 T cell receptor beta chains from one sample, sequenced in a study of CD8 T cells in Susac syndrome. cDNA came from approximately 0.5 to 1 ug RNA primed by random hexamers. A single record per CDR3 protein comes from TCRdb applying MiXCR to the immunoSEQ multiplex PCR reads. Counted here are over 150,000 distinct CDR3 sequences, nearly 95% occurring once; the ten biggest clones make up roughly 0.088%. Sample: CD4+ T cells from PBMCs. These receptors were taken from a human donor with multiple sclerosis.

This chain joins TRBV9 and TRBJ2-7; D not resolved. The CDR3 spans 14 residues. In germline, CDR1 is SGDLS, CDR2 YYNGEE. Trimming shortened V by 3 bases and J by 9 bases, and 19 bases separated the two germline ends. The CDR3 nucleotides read TGTGCCAGCAGCGAAACGCCGGGCTCCTGGGGGCAGTACTTC. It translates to CASSETPGSWGQYF.

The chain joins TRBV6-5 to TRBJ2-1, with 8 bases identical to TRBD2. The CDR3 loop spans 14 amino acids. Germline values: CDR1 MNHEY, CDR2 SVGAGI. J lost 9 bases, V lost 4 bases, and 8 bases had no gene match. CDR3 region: CASSWQTSAAEQFF. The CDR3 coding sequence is TGTGCCAGCAGTTGGCAGACTAGCGCGGCTGAGCAGTTCTTC.

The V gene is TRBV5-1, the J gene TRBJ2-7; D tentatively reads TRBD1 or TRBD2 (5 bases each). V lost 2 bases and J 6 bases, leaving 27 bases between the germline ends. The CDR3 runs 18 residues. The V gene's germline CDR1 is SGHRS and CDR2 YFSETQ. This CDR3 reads CASSFTPTGTDVIREQYF. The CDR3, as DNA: TGCGCCAGCAGCTTTACTCCTACCGGGACGGACGTAATCCGCGAGCAGTACTTC.

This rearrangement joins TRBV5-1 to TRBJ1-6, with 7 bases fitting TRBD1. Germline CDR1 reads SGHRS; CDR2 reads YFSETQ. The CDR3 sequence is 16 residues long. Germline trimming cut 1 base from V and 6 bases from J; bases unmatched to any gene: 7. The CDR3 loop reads CASSLNEGQPNSPLHF. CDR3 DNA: TGCGCCAGCAGCTTGAATGAGGGACAGCCTAATTCACCCCTCCACTTT.

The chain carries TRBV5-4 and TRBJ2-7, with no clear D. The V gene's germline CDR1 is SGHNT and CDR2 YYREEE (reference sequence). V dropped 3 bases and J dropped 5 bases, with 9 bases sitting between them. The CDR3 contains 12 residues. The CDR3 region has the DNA TGTGCCAGCAGCTATTCGGCGGACGAGCAGTACTTC. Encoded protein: CASSYSADEQYF.

The CDR3 sequence is CSVATGLAVTYEQYF. The CDR3 nucleotides read TGCAGCGTCGCCACGGGACTAGCAGTTACCTACGAGCAGTACTTC. The chain combines TRBV29-1 with TRBJ2-7, with 9 nucleotides matching TRBD2. Germline CDR1 reads SQVTM; CDR2 reads ANQGSEA. Germline trimming cut 6 bases from V and 2 bases from J; bases unmatched to any gene: 11. The CDR3 runs 15 residues.

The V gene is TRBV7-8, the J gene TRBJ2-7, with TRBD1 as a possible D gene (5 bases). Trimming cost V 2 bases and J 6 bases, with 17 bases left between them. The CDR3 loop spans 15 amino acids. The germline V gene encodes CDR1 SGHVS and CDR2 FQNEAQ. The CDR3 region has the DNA TGTGCCAGCAGCTTACCCTCAGGGCTTACGGGCGAGCAGTACTTC. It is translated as CASSLPSGLTGEQYF.

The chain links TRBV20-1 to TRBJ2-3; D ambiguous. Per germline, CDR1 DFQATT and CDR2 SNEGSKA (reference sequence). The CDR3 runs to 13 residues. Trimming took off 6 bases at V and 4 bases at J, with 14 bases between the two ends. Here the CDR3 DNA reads TGCAGTGCCTCTGACGGAGCCGCAGATACGCAGTATTTT. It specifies CSASDGAADTQYF.

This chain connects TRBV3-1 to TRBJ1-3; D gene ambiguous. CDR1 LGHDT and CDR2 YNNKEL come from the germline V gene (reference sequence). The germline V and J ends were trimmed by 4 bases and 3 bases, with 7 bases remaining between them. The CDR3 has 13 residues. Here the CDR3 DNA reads TGTGCCAGCAGCCCTAGTCGTGGAAACACCATATATTTT. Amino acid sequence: CASSPSRGNTIYF.

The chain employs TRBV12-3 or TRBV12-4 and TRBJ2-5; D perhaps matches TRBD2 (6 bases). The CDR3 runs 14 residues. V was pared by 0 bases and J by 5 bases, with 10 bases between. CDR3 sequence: CASSLASGGETQYF. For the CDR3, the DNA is TGTGCCAGCAGTTTAGCTAGCGGAGGGGAGACCCAGTACTTC.

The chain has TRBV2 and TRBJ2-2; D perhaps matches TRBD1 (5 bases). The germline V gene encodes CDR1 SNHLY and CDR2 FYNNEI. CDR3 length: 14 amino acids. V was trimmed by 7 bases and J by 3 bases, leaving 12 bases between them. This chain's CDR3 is CASTRVAYTGELFF. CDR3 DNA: TGTGCCAGCACCAGGGTAGCCTACACCGGGGAGCTGTTTTTT.

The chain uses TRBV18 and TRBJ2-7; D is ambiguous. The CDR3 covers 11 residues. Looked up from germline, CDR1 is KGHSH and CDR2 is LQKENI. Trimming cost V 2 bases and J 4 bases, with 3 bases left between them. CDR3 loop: CASSPKYEQYF. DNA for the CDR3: TGTGCCAGCTCACCAAAATACGAGCAGTACTTC.

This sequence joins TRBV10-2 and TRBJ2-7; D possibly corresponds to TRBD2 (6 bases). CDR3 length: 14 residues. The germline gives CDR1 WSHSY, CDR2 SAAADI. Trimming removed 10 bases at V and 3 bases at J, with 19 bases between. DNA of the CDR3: TGCGCCACCCGGGTGGGGCCCGGGGGCTACGAGCAGTACTTC. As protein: CATRVGPGGYEQYF.

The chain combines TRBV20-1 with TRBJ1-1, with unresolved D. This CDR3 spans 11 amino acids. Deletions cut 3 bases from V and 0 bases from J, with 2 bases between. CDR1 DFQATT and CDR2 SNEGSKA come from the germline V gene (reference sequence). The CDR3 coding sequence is TGCAGTGCTAGGTTGAACACTGAAGCTTTCTTT. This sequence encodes CSARLNTEAFF.

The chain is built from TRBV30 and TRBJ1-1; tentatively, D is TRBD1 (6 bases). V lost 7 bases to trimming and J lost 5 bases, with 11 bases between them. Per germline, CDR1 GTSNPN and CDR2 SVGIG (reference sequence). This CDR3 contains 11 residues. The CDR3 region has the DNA TGTGCCTACCAGGGGTATACTGAAGCTTTCTTT. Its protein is CAYQGYTEAFF.

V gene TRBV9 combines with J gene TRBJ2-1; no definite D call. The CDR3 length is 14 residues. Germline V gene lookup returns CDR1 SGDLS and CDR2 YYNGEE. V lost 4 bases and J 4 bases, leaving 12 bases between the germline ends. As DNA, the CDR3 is TGTGCCAGCAGCCCCAGAGGCTGGTACAATGAGCAGTTCTTC. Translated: CASSPRGWYNEQFF.